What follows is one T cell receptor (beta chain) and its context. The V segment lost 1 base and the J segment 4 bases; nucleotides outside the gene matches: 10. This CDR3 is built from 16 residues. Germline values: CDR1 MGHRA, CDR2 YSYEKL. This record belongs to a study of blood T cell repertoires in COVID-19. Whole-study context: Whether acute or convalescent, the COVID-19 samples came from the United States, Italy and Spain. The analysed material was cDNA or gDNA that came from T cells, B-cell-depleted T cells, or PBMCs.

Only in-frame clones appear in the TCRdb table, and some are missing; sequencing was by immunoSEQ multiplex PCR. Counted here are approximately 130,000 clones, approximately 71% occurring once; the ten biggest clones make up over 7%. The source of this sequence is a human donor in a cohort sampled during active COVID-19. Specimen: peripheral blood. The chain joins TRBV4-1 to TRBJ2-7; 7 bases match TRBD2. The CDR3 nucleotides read TGCGCCAGCAGCCAAGGCCCATTTTCGCGGGGGTACGAGCAGTACTTC. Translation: CASSQGPFSRGYEQYF.